This T cell receptor beta chain was retrieved from a study of cytomegalovirus exposure and HLA in healthy donors. PCR was performed using 60 Vbeta and 13 Jbeta primers. Sequencing used immunoSEQ multiplex PCR; TCRdb keeps in-frame clones, though not all of them. In the table there are about 130,000 clones, 78% of which are singletons. The CDR3 is 16 residues long. V trimming: 5 bases; J trimming: 3 bases; junction bases outside the gene matches: 8. CDR1 and CDR2 (germline): SGHRS, YFSETQ. Sample: PBMCs. The gene calls are TRBV5-1 and TRBJ2-3, with 11 nucleotides matching TRBD2. The clonotype comes from a woman between 18 and 29 years old in good health and CMV-seronegative. The CDR3: CASSKLAGGATDTQYF. As DNA, the CDR3 is TGCGCCAGCAGTAAGCTAGCGGGAGGTGCGACAGATACGCAGTATTTT.